The 13 T cell receptor beta chains below come from one sample, sequenced in a study of T cell changes during pregnancy in multiple sclerosis. Measured with immunoSEQ multiplex PCR; TCRdb has only the in-frame clones, and not every one. The sample records fewer than 70,000 clones, 80% to 95% being singletons. The sequenced sample was CD8+ T cells from peripheral blood mononuclear cells, obtained in the third trimester of pregnancy. All receptors derive from a female donor in good health, enrolled as a control in a pregnancy study.

The chain carries TRBV5-1 and TRBJ1-2, with TRBD1 identical over 9 bases. The J segment lost 3 bases and the V segment lost 7 bases, leaving 16 bases of the junction unmatched. Germline V CDR1 and CDR2: SGHRS, YFSETQ. The CDR3 has 17 amino acids. CDR3 in DNA: TGCGCCAGCGGACCTAGAACAGGGGGCGCACATGACTATGGCTACACCTTC. Translated: CASGPRTGGAHDYGYTF.

The rearrangement uses TRBV4-1 and TRBJ1-5; D gene unclear. The ends were cut back, 4 bases at V and 9 bases at J, with 16 bases in the middle. CDR1 is MGHRA, CDR2 YSYEKL, per germline. The CDR3 is 14 amino acids. CDR3 sequence reads: CASSPSAGLAPQHF. The CDR3, as DNA: TGCGCCAGCAGCCCTTCGGCGGGGTTGGCGCCCCAGCATTTT.

This clone was observed a handful of times. The chain has TRBV7-9 and TRBJ1-1, with unresolved D. The V and J ends lost 5 bases and 8 bases respectively, with 15 bases between them. The CDR3 contains 13 residues. Germline-derived CDR1 and CDR2 are SEHNR and FQNEAQ (reference sequence). The CDR3 spells CASSPEDGREAFF. Here the CDR3 DNA reads TGTGCCAGCAGCCCCGAGGATGGAAGAGAAGCTTTCTTT. Together with reference TRBV7-9 and TRBJ1-1, the CDR3 gives the full variable domain: DTGVSQNPRHKITKRGQNVTFRCDPISEHNRLYWYRQTLGQGPEFLTYFQNEAQLEKSRLLSDRFSAERPKGSFSTLEIQRTEQGDSAMYLCASSPEDGREAFFGQGTRLTVV.

CDR3 coding DNA: TGTGCCAGTAGTATTGGCAGGGGCGGCACACATAGCAATCAGCCCCAGCATTTT. It codes for CASSIGRGGTHSNQPQHF. This chain links TRBV19 with TRBJ1-5; a weak D match, TRBD1 (6 bases). The CDR3 sequence is 18 residues long. V lost 3 bases to trimming and J lost 0 bases, with 18 bases between them. CDR1 is LNHDA and CDR2 is SQIVND in the germline V gene (reference sequence).

The chain is built from TRBV18 and TRBJ1-2; D possibly corresponds to TRBD1 (6 bases). The germline CDR1 and CDR2 sequences are KGHSH and LQKENI. V was trimmed by 3 bases and J by 5 bases, leaving 22 bases between them. The CDR3 spans 17 residues. CDR3 in DNA: TGTGCCAGCTCACCGGGGGCTTCCACCCCCCACCCGTATGGCTACACCTTC. Translating it yields CASSPGASTPHPYGYTF. Full variable domain (rest looked up from reference TRBV18 and TRBJ1-2): NAGVMQNPRHLVRRRGQEARLRCSPMKGHSHVYWYRQLPEEGLKFMVYLQKENIIDESGMPKERFSAEFPKEGPSILRIQQVVRGDSAAYFCASSPGASTPHPYGYTFGSGTRLTVV.

The rearrangement joins TRBV11-2 to TRBJ2-1; D not resolved. The CDR3 has 12 amino acids. In germline, CDR1 is SGHAT, CDR2 FQNNGV. Trimming pared 5 bases from V and 7 bases from J, leaving 9 bases between. The CDR3 reads CASSQWWNEQFF. In DNA, the CDR3 is TGTGCCAGCAGCCAGTGGTGGAATGAGCAGTTCTTC.

The gene calls are TRBV6-6 and TRBJ1-1, with D uncertain. The CDR3 runs to 13 residues. Germline CDR1 is MNHNY and CDR2 is SVGAGI (reference sequence). V gave up 4 bases and J gave up 3 bases, with 9 bases separating them. CDR3 DNA: TGTGCCAGCAGTTCCTTCCCCGACACTGAAGCTTTCTTT. It is translated as CASSSFPDTEAFF.

A single count supports this clone. The chain combines TRBV2 with TRBJ2-1; D unclear. V gave up 0 bases and J gave up 7 bases, with 16 bases separating them. The CDR3 sequence is 16 residues long. Per the germline V gene, CDR1 is SNHLY and CDR2 is FYNNEI. The CDR3 protein is CASSEAIRPTGNEQFF. The CDR3 DNA reads TGTGCCAGCAGTGAAGCGATAAGACCTACCGGGAATGAGCAGTTCTTC.

CDR3 amino acids: CAWTTHGTDTQYF. DNA of the CDR3: TGTGCCTGGACGACTCACGGGACAGATACGCAGTATTTT. This rearrangement joins TRBV30 to TRBJ2-3; D not certain. This CDR3 comprises 13 residues. Germline V gene sequence: CDR1 GTSNPN, CDR2 SVGIG (reference sequence). Trimming removed 4 bases at V and 3 bases at J, with 11 bases between.

In DNA, the CDR3 is TGTGCCATCAGTGACACTTCCGGGATTTCTGGGGCCAACGTCCTGACTTTC. The encoded protein is CAISDTSGISGANVLTF. The chain joins TRBV10-3 to TRBJ2-6; tentative D call: TRBD2 (5 bases). Germline CDR1 ENHRY, CDR2 SYGVKD. The V end lost 3 bases, the J end lost 1 base, and 13 bases lay between the germline ends. The CDR3 sequence is 17 residues long.

The J gene is TRBJ1-2, the V gene TRBV27, with 10 bases matching TRBD1. Germline V gives CDR1 MNHEY, CDR2 SMNVEV (reference sequence). The CDR3 runs to 14 residues. V dropped 5 bases and J dropped 4; count of bases not matched to a gene: 4. The CDR3 region is CASSETGGSYGYTF. The CDR3, as DNA: TGTGCCAGCAGTGAGACAGGGGGCAGCTATGGCTACACCTTC.

The chain carries TRBV4-3 and TRBJ1-4; D remains unclear. CDR3 length: 13 amino acids. The germline CDR1 and CDR2 sequences are LGHNA and YSLEER. The ends were cut back, 5 bases at V and 4 bases at J, with 8 bases in the middle. Here the CDR3 reads CASSGQFNEKLFF. The CDR3 DNA is TGCGCCAGCAGCGGGCAGTTTAATGAAAAACTGTTTTTT.

The V call is TRBV5-5, the J call TRBJ2-7, with D perhaps matching TRBD1 (5 bases). Trimming pared 0 bases from V and 5 bases from J, leaving 12 bases between. The CDR3 consists of 14 residues. Germline CDR1 reads SGHKS; CDR2 reads YYEKEE (reference sequence). The CDR3 spells CASSLAGRVHEQYF. The CDR3 DNA follows: TGTGCCAGCAGCTTGGCGGGCAGGGTCCACGAGCAGTACTTC.